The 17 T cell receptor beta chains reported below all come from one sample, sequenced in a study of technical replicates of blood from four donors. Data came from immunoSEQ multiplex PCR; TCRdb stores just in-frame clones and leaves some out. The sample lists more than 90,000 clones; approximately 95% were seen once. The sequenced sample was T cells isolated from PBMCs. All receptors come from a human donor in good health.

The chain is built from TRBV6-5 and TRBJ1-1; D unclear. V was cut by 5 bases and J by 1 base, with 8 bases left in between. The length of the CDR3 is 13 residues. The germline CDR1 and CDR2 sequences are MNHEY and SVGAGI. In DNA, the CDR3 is TGTGCCAGCAGTCCCAACGGGAACACTGAAGCTTTCTTT. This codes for CASSPNGNTEAFF.

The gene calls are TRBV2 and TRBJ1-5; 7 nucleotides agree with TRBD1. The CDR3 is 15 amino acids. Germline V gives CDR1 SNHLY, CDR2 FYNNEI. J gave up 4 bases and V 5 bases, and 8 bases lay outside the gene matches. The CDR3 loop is CASSILQGRNQPQHF. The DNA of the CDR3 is TGTGCCAGCAGTATCCTACAGGGGAGAAATCAGCCCCAGCATTTT.

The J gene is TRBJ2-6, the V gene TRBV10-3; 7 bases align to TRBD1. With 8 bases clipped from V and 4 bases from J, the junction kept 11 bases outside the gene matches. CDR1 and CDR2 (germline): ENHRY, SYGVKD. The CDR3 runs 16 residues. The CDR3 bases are TGTGCCATCCAGAGCGAGGGGGCGAGGGGGGCCAACGTCCTGACTTTC. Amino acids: CAIQSEGARGANVLTF.

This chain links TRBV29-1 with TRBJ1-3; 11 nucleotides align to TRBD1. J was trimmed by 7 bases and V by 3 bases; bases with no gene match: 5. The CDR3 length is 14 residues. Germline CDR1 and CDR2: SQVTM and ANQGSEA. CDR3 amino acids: CSVDGGQGGNTIYF. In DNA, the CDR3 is TGCAGCGTTGATGGGGGACAGGGGGGGAACACCATATATTTT.

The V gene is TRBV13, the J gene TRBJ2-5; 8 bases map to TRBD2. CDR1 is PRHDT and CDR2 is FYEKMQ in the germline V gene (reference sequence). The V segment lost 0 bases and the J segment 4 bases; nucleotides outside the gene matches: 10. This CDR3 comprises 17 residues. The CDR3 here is CASSLGPPSGGGETQYF. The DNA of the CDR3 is TGTGCCAGCAGCTTAGGCCCCCCCAGCGGGGGAGGAGAGACCCAGTACTTC.

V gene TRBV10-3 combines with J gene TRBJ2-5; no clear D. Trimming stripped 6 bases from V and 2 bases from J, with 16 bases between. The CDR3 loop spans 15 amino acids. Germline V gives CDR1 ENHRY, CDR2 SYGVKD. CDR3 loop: CAISEASKWQETQYF. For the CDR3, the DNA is TGTGCCATCAGCGAAGCATCCAAGTGGCAAGAGACCCAGTACTTC.

The CDR3 sequence: CASSKRLAGGQPETQYF. Written as DNA, the CDR3 is TGTGCCAGTAGTAAGAGGCTAGCGGGGGGGCAGCCGGAGACCCAGTACTTC. The J gene is TRBJ2-5, the V gene TRBV19, with 12 nucleotides matching TRBD2. Germline V lookup: CDR1 LNHDA, CDR2 SQIVND (reference sequence). The CDR3 is 17 residues long. With 4 bases clipped from V and 5 bases from J, the junction kept 11 bases outside the gene matches.

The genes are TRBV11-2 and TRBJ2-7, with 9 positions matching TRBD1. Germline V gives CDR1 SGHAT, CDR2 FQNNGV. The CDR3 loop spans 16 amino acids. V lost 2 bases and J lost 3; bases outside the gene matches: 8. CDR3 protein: CASSLLGRDRDYEQYF. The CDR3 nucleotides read TGTGCCAGCAGCTTACTTGGAAGGGACAGGGACTACGAGCAGTACTTC.

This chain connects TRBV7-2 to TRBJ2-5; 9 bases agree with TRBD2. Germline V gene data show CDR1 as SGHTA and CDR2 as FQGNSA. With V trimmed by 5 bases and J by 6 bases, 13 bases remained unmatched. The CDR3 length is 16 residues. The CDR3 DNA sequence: TGTGCCAGCAGCCTGCTAGCGGGAAACCAAGGAAAGACCCAGTACTTC. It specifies CASSLLAGNQGKTQYF.

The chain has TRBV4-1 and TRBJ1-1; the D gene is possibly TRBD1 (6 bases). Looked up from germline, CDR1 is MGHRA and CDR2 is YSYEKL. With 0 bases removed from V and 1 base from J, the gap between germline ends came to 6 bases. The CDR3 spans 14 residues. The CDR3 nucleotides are TGCGCCAGCAGCCAAGAAGGGGGGAACACTGAAGCTTTCTTT. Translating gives CASSQEGGNTEAFF.

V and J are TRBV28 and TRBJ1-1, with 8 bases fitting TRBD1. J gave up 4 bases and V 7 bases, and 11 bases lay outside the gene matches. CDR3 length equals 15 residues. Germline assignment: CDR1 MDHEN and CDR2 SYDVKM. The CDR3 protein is CASNKSDRVGTEAFF. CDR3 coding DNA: TGTGCCAGCAACAAATCGGACAGGGTGGGCACTGAAGCTTTCTTT.

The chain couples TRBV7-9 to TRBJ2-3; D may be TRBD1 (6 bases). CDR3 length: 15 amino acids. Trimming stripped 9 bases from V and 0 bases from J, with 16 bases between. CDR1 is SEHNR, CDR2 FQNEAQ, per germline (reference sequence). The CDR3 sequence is CASSTGTHSTDTQYF. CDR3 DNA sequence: TGTGCCAGTTCTACCGGGACACATAGCACAGATACGCAGTATTTT.

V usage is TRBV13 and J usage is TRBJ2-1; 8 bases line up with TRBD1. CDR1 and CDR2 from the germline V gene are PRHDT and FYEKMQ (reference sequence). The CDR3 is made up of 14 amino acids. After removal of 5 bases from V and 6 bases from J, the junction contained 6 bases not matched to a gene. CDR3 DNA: TGTGCCAGCAGCGCTTGGACAGGGAGCAATGAGCAGTTCTTC. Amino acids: CASSAWTGSNEQFF.

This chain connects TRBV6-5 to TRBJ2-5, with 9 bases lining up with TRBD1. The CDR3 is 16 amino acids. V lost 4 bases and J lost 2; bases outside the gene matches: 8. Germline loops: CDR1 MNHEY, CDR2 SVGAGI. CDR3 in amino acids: CASSFGTGSVQETQYF. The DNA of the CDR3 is TGTGCCAGCAGTTTTGGGACAGGGTCAGTGCAAGAGACCCAGTACTTC.

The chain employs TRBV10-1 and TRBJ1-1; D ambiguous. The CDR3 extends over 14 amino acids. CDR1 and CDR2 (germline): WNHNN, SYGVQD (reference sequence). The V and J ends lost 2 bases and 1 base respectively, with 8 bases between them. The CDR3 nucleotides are TGCGCCAGCAGTGAGGGGTCGGGGAACACTGAAGCTTTCTTT. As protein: CASSEGSGNTEAFF.

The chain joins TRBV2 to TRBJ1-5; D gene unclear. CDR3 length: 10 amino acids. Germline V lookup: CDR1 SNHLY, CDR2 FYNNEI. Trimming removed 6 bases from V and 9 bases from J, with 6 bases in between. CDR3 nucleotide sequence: TGTGCCAGCAGACCAGGGCCCCAGCATTTT. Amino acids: CASRPGPQHF.

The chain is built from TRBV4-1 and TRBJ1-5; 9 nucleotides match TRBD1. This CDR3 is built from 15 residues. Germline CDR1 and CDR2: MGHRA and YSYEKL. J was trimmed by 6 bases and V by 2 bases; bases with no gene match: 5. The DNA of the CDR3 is TGCGCCAGCAGCCAAACCGGGACAGGGCCTCAGCCCCAGCATTTT. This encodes CASSQTGTGPQPQHF.